A few counts support the clone carrying this TCR beta chain. What it binds is not known. Researchers ran the PCR with 60 Vbeta and 13 Jbeta primers. Some clones are missing from TCRdb's copy, which holds only in-frame ones; the method was immunoSEQ multiplex PCR. The sample contains just over 150,000 clones, around 76% of which appear only once. These data are taken from a study of cytomegalovirus exposure and HLA in healthy donors. Study-level background: Samples from HLA-typed donors yielded approximately 80 million unique TCRs in an early data release. The Caucasian-associated ancestry cluster contained 75% to 85% of the roughly 370 genotyped donors.

Unrecorded immune exposure was likely among donors, who were nominally healthy when sampled. V was pared by 7 bases and J by 2 bases, with 20 bases between. In germline, CDR1 is MRHNA, CDR2 SNTAGT. The CDR3 spans 16 residues. General study results and limits: Analysis was carried out at a later point, and it linked a missense DCLRE1C variant to TCR beta V- and J-gene trimming.

The chain employs TRBV6-4 and TRBJ1-1, with D unclear. This receptor was obtained from a female donor in good health and CMV-seronegative. Sequencing input: PBMCs. The CDR3 DNA reads as TGTGCCAGCAACACCCCGCTGGGTCGGGTTAACACTGAAGCTTTCTTT. Residues: CASNTPLGRVNTEAFF.